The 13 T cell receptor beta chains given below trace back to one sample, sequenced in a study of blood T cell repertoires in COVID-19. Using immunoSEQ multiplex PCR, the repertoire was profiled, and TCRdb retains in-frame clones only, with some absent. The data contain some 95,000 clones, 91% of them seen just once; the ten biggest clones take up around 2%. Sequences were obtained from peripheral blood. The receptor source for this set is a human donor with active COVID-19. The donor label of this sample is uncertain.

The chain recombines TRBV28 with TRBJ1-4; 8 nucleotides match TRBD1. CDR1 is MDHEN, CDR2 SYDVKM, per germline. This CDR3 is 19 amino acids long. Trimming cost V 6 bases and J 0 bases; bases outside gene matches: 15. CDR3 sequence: CASRPLRGLWGATNEKLFF. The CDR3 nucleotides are TGTGCCAGCAGACCGCTCAGGGGGCTATGGGGAGCAACTAATGAAAAACTGTTTTTT.

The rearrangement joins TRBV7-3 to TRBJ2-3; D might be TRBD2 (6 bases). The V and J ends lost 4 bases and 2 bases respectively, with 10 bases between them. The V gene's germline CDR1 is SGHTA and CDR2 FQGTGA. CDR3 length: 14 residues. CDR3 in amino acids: CASSSRGTTDTQYF. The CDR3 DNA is TGTGCCAGCAGCTCTCGGGGGACCACAGATACGCAGTATTTT.

The CDR3 nucleotides are TGTGCCAGCAGCGACACTAGCGGGACGATCTACGAGCAGTACTTC. As protein: CASSDTSGTIYEQYF. This rearrangement joins TRBV3-1 (or the pseudogene TRBV3-2) to TRBJ2-7, with 10 positions matching TRBD2. Germline CDR1 and CDR2: LGHDT and YNNKEL (reference sequence). The length of the CDR3 is 15 residues. V lost 5 bases to trimming and J lost 3 bases; unmatched junction nucleotides: 7.

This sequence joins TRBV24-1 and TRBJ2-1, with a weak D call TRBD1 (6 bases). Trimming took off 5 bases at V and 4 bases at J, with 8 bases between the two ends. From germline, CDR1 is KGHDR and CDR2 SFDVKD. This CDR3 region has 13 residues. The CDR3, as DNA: TGTGCCACCAGTGCGGACAGATACAATGAGCAGTTCTTC. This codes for CATSADRYNEQFF.

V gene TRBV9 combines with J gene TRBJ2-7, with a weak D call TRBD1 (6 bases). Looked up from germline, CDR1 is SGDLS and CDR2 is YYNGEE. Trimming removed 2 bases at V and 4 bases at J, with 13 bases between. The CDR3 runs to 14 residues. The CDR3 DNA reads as TGTGCCAGCAGCGTCGAGACAGGTCCTTACGAGCAGTACTTC. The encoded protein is CASSVETGPYEQYF.

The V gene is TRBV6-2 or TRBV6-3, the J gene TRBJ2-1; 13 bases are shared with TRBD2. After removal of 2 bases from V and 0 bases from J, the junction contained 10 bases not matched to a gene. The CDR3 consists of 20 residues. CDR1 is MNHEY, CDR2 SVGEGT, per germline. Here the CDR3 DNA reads TGTGCCAGCAGTTACCTCATCGGACTAGCGGGGGCGAGCTCCTACAATGAGCAGTTCTTC. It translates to CASSYLIGLAGASSYNEQFF.

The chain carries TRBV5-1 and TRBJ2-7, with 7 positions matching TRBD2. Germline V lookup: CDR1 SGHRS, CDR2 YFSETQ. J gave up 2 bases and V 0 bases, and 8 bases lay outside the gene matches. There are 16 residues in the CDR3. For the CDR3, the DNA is TGCGCCAGCAGCTTGGTAGGTAGCGGGCAAACCTACGAGCAGTACTTC. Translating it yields CASSLVGSGQTYEQYF. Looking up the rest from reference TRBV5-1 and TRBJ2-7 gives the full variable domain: KAGVTQTPRYLIKTRGQQVTLSCSPISGHRSVSWYQQTPGQGLQFLFEYFSETQRNKGNFPGRFSGRQFSNSRSEMNVSTLELGDSALYLCASSLVGSGQTYEQYFGPGTRLTVT.

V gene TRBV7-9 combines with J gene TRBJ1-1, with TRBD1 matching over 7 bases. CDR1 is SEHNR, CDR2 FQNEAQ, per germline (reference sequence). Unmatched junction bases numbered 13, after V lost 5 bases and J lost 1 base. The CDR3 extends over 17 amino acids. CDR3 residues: CASSPRQGKTSNTEAFF. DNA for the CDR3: TGTGCCAGCAGCCCCCGACAGGGTAAAACCTCGAACACTGAAGCTTTCTTT. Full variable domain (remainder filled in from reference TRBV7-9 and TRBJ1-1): DTGVSQNPRHKITKRGQNVTFRCDPISEHNRLYWYRQTLGQGPEFLTYFQNEAQLEKSRLLSDRFSAERPKGSFSTLEIQRTEQGDSAMYLCASSPRQGKTSNTEAFFGQGTRLTVV.

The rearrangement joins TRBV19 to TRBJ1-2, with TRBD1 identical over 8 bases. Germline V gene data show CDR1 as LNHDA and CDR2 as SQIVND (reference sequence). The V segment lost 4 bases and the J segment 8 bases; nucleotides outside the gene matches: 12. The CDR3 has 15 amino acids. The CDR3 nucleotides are TGTGCCAGTAGTACAGGGACAGGCACGTCAGGAGGCTACACCTTC. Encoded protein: CASSTGTGTSGGYTF.

CDR3 protein: CASSVGTGDSYEQYF. In DNA form, the CDR3 reads TGTGCCAGCAGCGTGGGGACAGGGGACTCCTACGAGCAGTACTTC. The chain has TRBV7-6 and TRBJ2-7; 10 positions agree with TRBD1. The CDR3 totals 15 residues. Germline V gives CDR1 SGHVS, CDR2 FNYEAQ. V shed 5 bases and J 0 bases; nucleotides not matched to a gene: 4.

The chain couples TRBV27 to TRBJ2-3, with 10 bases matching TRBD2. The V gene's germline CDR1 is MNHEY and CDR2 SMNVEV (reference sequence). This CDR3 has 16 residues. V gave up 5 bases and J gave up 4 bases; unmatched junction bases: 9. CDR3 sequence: CASSDKRGGQADTQYF. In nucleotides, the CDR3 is TGTGCCAGCAGTGACAAGCGGGGGGGCCAGGCAGATACGCAGTATTTT.

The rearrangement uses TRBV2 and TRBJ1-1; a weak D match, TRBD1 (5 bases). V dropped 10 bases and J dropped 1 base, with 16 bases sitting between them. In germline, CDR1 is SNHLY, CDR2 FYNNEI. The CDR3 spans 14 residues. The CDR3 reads CATSSNRKNTEAFF. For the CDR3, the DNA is TGTGCCACAAGCAGTAACAGGAAGAACACTGAAGCTTTCTTT.

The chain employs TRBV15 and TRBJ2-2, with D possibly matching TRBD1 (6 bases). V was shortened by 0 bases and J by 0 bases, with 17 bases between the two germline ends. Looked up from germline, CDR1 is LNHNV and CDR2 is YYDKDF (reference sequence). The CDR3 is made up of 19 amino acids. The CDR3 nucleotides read TGTGCCACCAGCAGAGACCCAGGGGCCGCAGGATCGAACACCGGGGAGCTGTTTTTT. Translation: CATSRDPGAAGSNTGELFF.